Presented here are 28 T cell receptor beta chains from one specimen sequenced in a study of blood T cell repertoires in COVID-19. Profiling relied on immunoSEQ multiplex PCR, and the TCRdb table lists in-frame clones only, not all of them. This table holds about 270,000 clones, approximately 86% found once. Source material: peripheral blood. These receptors were obtained from a man aged 40-49 years with active or convalescent COVID-19.

V gene TRBV19 combines with J gene TRBJ2-2, with 11 nucleotides matching TRBD2. The CDR3 covers 16 residues. Looked up from germline, CDR1 is LNHDA and CDR2 is SQIVND (reference sequence). J was trimmed by 2 bases and V by 5 bases; bases with no gene match: 4. CDR3 nucleotide sequence: TGTGCCAGTAGTGCTCTAGCGGGGGGTAACACCGGGGAGCTGTTTTTT. This codes for CASSALAGGNTGELFF.

This clone was observed a single time. The V and J genes are TRBV10-1 and TRBJ1-1, with a tentative D call TRBD1 (6 bases). The CDR3 consists of 15 residues. Germline CDR1 reads WNHNN; CDR2 reads SYGVQD (reference sequence). V lost 6 bases, J lost 2 bases, and 16 bases lay in between. The CDR3 sequence: CASSRDLDRNTEAFF. CDR3 DNA: TGCGCCAGCAGCCGAGATCTGGACAGAAACACTGAAGCTTTCTTT.

The chain uses TRBV15 and TRBJ1-5; the D is unclear. The CDR3 is 16 amino acids. Trimming shortened V by 5 bases and J by 2 bases, and 16 bases separated the two germline ends. The germline V gene encodes CDR1 LNHNV and CDR2 YYDKDF (reference sequence). The DNA of the CDR3 is TGTGCCACCAGCGCGCGGAAACTTATGGGCAATCAGCCCCAGCATTTT. Its translation: CATSARKLMGNQPQHF.

V and J are TRBV7-9 and TRBJ1-1; TRBD1 matches at 10 bases. This CDR3 contains 17 residues. Germline V gene sequence: CDR1 SEHNR, CDR2 FQNEAQ (reference sequence). The V segment lost 5 bases and the J segment 1 base; nucleotides outside the gene matches: 10. The DNA for the CDR3 is TGTGCCAGCAGCCCCCTTATGGGACAGGGGAAGAACACTGAAGCTTTCTTT. It encodes CASSPLMGQGKNTEAFF.

The V gene is TRBV11-2, the J gene TRBJ2-5; 13 nucleotides match TRBD2. Germline V gene sequence: CDR1 SGHAT, CDR2 FQNNGV. J was trimmed by 5 bases and V by 5 bases; bases with no gene match: 17. This CDR3 comprises 19 residues. Here the CDR3 reads CASSPPRGVGLAGRETQYF. In DNA form, the CDR3 reads TGTGCCAGCAGCCCCCCGAGGGGGGTGGGACTAGCGGGAAGGGAGACCCAGTACTTC. Based on the CDR3 plus reference TRBV11-2 and TRBJ2-5, the full variable domain is EAGVAQSPRYKIIEKRQSVAFWCNPISGHATLYWYQQILGQGPKLLIQFQNNGVVDDSQLPKDRFSAERLKGVDSTLKIQPAKLEDSAVYLCASSPPRGVGLAGRETQYFGPGTRLLVL.

This CDR3 reads CASSRTSGGTNTGELFF. The CDR3 coding sequence is TGTGCCAGCAGCCGGACTAGCGGGGGGACGAACACCGGGGAGCTGTTTTTT. The rearrangement joins TRBV9 to TRBJ2-2, with TRBD2 matching over 14 bases. The CDR3 consists of 17 residues. V was pared by 4 bases and J by 0 bases, with 2 bases of the junction left unmatched. Germline values: CDR1 SGDLS, CDR2 YYNGEE.

The rearrangement uses TRBV19 and TRBJ2-7, with 7 bases identical to TRBD1. Germline trimming cut 3 bases from V and 5 bases from J; bases unmatched to any gene: 16. Germline V CDR1 and CDR2: LNHDA, SQIVND (reference sequence). CDR3 length: 17 amino acids. This CDR3 is CASSMDGPGGVMHEQYF. The CDR3 DNA reads as TGTGCCAGTAGTATGGATGGGCCAGGGGGTGTAATGCACGAGCAGTACTTC.

J is TRBJ2-3 and V is TRBV7-6; 10 bases match TRBD2. V trimming: 3 bases; J trimming: 5 bases; junction bases outside the gene matches: 8. CDR1 and CDR2 (germline): SGHVS, FNYEAQ. The CDR3 consists of 16 residues. CDR3 bases: TGTGCCAGCAGCTTGTTTAGCGGGGGGTTGGTAGATACGCAGTATTTT. Translated, it gives CASSLFSGGLVDTQYF.

V usage is TRBV18 and J usage is TRBJ1-6; TRBD1 agrees at 9 bases. The CDR3 sequence is 14 residues long. Germline V lookup: CDR1 KGHSH, CDR2 LQKENI. J lost 8 bases, V lost 2 bases, and 1 base had no gene match. Here the CDR3 DNA reads TGTGCCAGCTCACCAAGACAGGGGGATTCACCCCTCCACTTT. Encoded protein: CASSPRQGDSPLHF.

The gene calls are TRBV24-1 and TRBJ1-5; unclear D gene. The V gene lost 10 bases and the J gene lost 0 bases, with 12 bases spanning the gap. Germline V lookup: CDR1 KGHDR, CDR2 SFDVKD. This CDR3 region has 14 residues. The CDR3 region has the DNA TGTGCCACGGAGAGCGGGGATAGCAATCAGCCCCAGCATTTT. Encoded protein: CATESGDSNQPQHF.

The rearrangement joins TRBV19 to TRBJ1-6; 10 positions agree with TRBD1. The CDR3 is 16 residues long. Per the germline V gene, CDR1 is LNHDA and CDR2 is SQIVND (reference sequence). The V and J ends lost 6 bases and 7 bases, in that order; junction bases with no gene match: 9. The CDR3 DNA is TGTGCCAGTAGAGTTCCGGGACAGGGGTCGAATTCACCCCTCCACTTT. Encoded protein: CASRVPGQGSNSPLHF.

This chain joins TRBV6-1 and TRBJ2-3; a possible D gene is TRBD2 (7 bases). There are 17 residues in the CDR3. V was shortened by 4 bases and J by 2 bases, with 19 bases between the two germline ends. Germline CDR1 reads MNHNS; CDR2 reads SASEGT. CDR3 bases: TGTGCCAGCAGTGGGCGCGGGGGCGAAGTCTACACAGATACGCAGTATTTT. It encodes CASSGRGGEVYTDTQYF.

CDR3 protein: CASSGGTKSYEQYF. In nucleotides, the CDR3 is TGTGCCAGCAGCGGGGGCACGAAGTCCTACGAGCAGTACTTC. The genes are TRBV9 and TRBJ2-7; weak D call: TRBD1 (5 bases). Trimming took off 3 bases at V and 1 base at J, with 11 bases between the two ends. This CDR3 is 14 amino acids long. Germline V CDR1 and CDR2: SGDLS, YYNGEE.

The chain joins TRBV28 to TRBJ1-2; D is possibly TRBD1 (6 bases). V was clipped by 3 bases and J by 6 bases, with 17 bases between them. The CDR3 has 15 residues. CDR1 and CDR2 (germline): MDHEN, SYDVKM. The CDR3 nucleotides are TGTGCCAGCAGTTTTCCAGGGGAAGGTGGCAATGGCTACACCTTC. It specifies CASSFPGEGGNGYTF.

J is TRBJ2-5 and V is TRBV12-3 or TRBV12-4, with 10 nucleotides matching TRBD2. V lost 7 bases and J lost 7; bases outside the gene matches: 3. CDR3 size: 12 residues. The CDR3 DNA sequence: TGTGCCAGCAAGCGGGGGGGGTGGACCCAGTACTTC. Amino acids: CASKRGGWTQYF.

The rearrangement links TRBV24-1 to TRBJ1-5; TRBD1 agrees at 9 bases. Germline V gene sequence: CDR1 KGHDR, CDR2 SFDVKD. The V segment lost 3 bases and the J segment 4 bases; nucleotides outside the gene matches: 3. This CDR3 has 15 residues. CDR3 in amino acids: CATSDGTGSNQPQHF. The CDR3 nucleotides read TGTGCCACCAGTGATGGGACAGGGTCTAATCAGCCCCAGCATTTT.

This clone has only a few counts. The chain recombines TRBV7-9 with TRBJ1-4; 7 bases are a match to TRBD1. V shed 3 bases and J 0 bases; nucleotides not matched to a gene: 7. CDR1 and CDR2 from the germline V gene are SEHNR and FQNEAQ (reference sequence). The CDR3 has 17 residues. The CDR3 DNA is TGTGCCAGCAGCTTCTCAGGGGGGTATTCAACTAATGAAAAACTGTTTTTT. Its protein is CASSFSGGYSTNEKLFF.

To note about this clone: At one of its ends the junction is not consistent with the germline gene, which may arise from a read error. The V and J genes are TRBV7-9 and TRBJ2-1; D perhaps matches TRBD1 (5 bases). Germline V lookup: CDR1 SEHNR, CDR2 FQNEAQ (reference sequence). The CDR3 totals 11 residues. The DNA of the CDR3 is TGTGCCATCAGCGAAGGGGCTGAGCAGTTCTTC. Protein product: CAISEGAEQFF.

Only one count was recorded for this clone. V usage is TRBV6-5 and J usage is TRBJ1-5; D is unclear. The length of the CDR3 is 13 residues. Germline CDR1 MNHEY, CDR2 SVGAGI. Deletions cut 5 bases from V and 4 bases from J, with 9 bases between. The CDR3 nucleotides read TGTGCCAGCAGTACGGGGTTTAATCAGCCCCAGCATTTT. Encoded protein: CASSTGFNQPQHF.

The rearrangement joins TRBV15 to TRBJ2-5; the match to TRBD1 covers 10 bases. This CDR3 comprises 15 residues. The germline gives CDR1 LNHNV, CDR2 YYDKDF (reference sequence). V was clipped by 1 base and J by 6 bases; unmatched bases: 5. In nucleotides, the CDR3 is TGTGCCACCAGCAGAGCGGGGGGACAGGGGAAGACCCAGTACTTC. Its protein is CATSRAGGQGKTQYF.

This rearrangement joins TRBV5-4 to TRBJ2-1; D is undetermined. V was pared by 4 bases and J by 7 bases, with 12 bases between. This CDR3 contains 13 residues. CDR1 and CDR2 (germline): SGHNT, YYREEE (reference sequence). The CDR3 protein is CASSLTGLNEQFF. In DNA, the CDR3 is TGTGCCAGCAGCCTGACGGGTTTAAATGAGCAGTTCTTC. The whole variable domain, remainder taken from reference TRBV5-4 and TRBJ2-1, is ETGVTQSPTHLIKTRGQQVTLRCSSQSGHNTVSWYQQALGQGPQFIFQYYREEENGRGNFPPRFSGLQFPNYSSELNVNALELDDSALYLCASSLTGLNEQFFGPGTRLTVL.

The J gene is TRBJ2-2, the V gene TRBV5-4; D might be TRBD2 (5 bases). Germline assignment: CDR1 SGHNT and CDR2 YYREEE (reference sequence). V was clipped by 4 bases and J by 4 bases, with 17 bases between them. This CDR3 comprises 16 residues. The CDR3: CASSDGRRRGTGELFF. As DNA, the CDR3 is TGTGCCAGCAGCGATGGCAGGAGGCGAGGCACCGGGGAGCTGTTTTTT. Full variable domain (rest looked up from reference TRBV5-4 and TRBJ2-2): ETGVTQSPTHLIKTRGQQVTLRCSSQSGHNTVSWYQQALGQGPQFIFQYYREEENGRGNFPPRFSGLQFPNYSSELNVNALELDDSALYLCASSDGRRRGTGELFFGEGSRLTVL.

This chain connects TRBV5-1 to TRBJ2-5; a weak D match, TRBD1 (6 bases). This CDR3 contains 14 residues. The V gene's germline CDR1 is SGHRS and CDR2 YFSETQ. Trimming took 5 bases from V and 2 from J, leaving 13 bases between them. CDR3 DNA sequence: TGCGCCAGCAGTCATCCAGGGGCGCAAGAGACCCAGTACTTC. Its translation is CASSHPGAQETQYF.

This chain uses TRBV7-6 with TRBJ1-1; no clear D. The CDR3 contains 13 residues. The V and J ends lost 3 bases and 6 bases respectively, with 11 bases between them. Germline CDR1 reads SGHVS; CDR2 reads FNYEAQ. In nucleotides, the CDR3 is TGTGCCAGCAGCTTGGTAAGGGAGGCTGAAGCTTTCTTT. It specifies CASSLVREAEAFF.

The rearrangement joins TRBV30 to TRBJ1-5; 8 nucleotides agree with TRBD1. Germline V gives CDR1 GTSNPN, CDR2 SVGIG (reference sequence). CDR3 length: 13 amino acids. V gave up 5 bases and J gave up 7 bases; unmatched junction bases: 7. The CDR3 region has the DNA TGTGCCTGGGGGGTGGACAGGGAACAGCCCCAGCATTTT. Translated, it gives CAWGVDREQPQHF.

V gene TRBV5-1 combines with J gene TRBJ1-4, with 7 bases matching TRBD1. The germline V gene has CDR1 SGHRS and CDR2 YFSETQ. J lost 4 bases, V lost 2 bases, and 5 bases had no gene match. CDR3 length equals 15 residues. CDR3 region: CASSFRGGFNEKLFF. CDR3 coding DNA: TGCGCCAGCAGCTTTAGAGGGGGCTTTAATGAAAAACTGTTTTTT.

This chain uses TRBV5-4 with TRBJ2-3; TRBD2 aligns across 11 bases. Unmatched junction bases numbered 6, after V lost 5 bases and J lost 4 bases. Germline V gives CDR1 SGHNT, CDR2 YYREEE (reference sequence). The CDR3 is 15 residues long. CDR3 residues: CASSFTSGRADTQYF. As DNA, the CDR3 is TGTGCCAGCAGTTTCACTAGCGGGAGAGCAGATACGCAGTATTTT.

The genes are TRBV7-8 and TRBJ2-5; D may be TRBD2 (5 bases). CDR3 length: 17 residues. V lost 1 base, J lost 0 bases, and 15 bases lay in between. From germline, CDR1 is SGHVS and CDR2 FQNEAQ. The CDR3 is CASSLGVGGRYQETQYF. CDR3 nucleotides: TGTGCCAGCAGCTTAGGAGTTGGCGGGCGGTACCAAGAGACCCAGTACTTC. The whole variable domain, remainder taken from reference TRBV7-8 and TRBJ2-5, is GAGVSQSPRYKVAKRGQDVALRCDPISGHVSLFWYQQALGQGPEFLTYFQNEAQLDKSGLPSDRFFAERPEGSVSTLKIQRTQQEDSAVYLCASSLGVGGRYQETQYFGPGTRLLVL.